Shown below are 25 T cell receptor beta chains from a single sample sequenced in a study of T cells in Graves' hyperthyroidism and ophthalmopathy (dated by TCRdb to about 2019). The library came from multiplex PCR. Sequencing used an Illumina HiSeq 2000. TCR beta CDR3 regions were amplified from RNA transcripts. The first round of RT-PCR for the TCR CDR3 was performed with the HTBI primer set and the Qiagen OneStep RT-PCR kit. The public sequencing data were trimmed at Q25 with fastp and processed into clonotypes with MiXCR by TCRdb, which kept only in-frame beta chains. Records with the same CDR3 protein are collapsed into one entry carrying the most frequent genes and DNA. The sample contains about 380,000 distinct CDR3 sequences, roughly 13% of them found a single time. Together, the top ten hold approximately 11% of the sample. The source material was blood. The receptors here all came from a woman in her sixties or seventies with Graves' hyperthyroidism.

This clonotype was seen ten or more times. The gene calls are TRBV5-1 and TRBJ1-2, with a weak D call TRBD1 (6 bases). With 9 bases removed from V and 3 bases from J, the gap between germline ends came to 18 bases. Germline V gene sequence: CDR1 SGHRS, CDR2 YFSETQ. The length of the CDR3 is 14 residues. The CDR3, as DNA: TGCGCCAACAACGCGGGGGGGCGAGACTATGGCTACACCTTC. Encoded protein: CANNAGGRDYGYTF. The full variable domain, rest sourced from reference TRBV5-1 and TRBJ1-2, is KAGVTQTPRYLIKTRGQQVTLSCSPISGHRSVSWYQQTPGQGLQFLFEYFSETQRNKGNFPGRFSGRQFSNSRSEMNVSTLELGDSALYLCANNAGGRDYGYTFGSGTRLTVV.

Concerning this clonotype itself: A much bigger clone sits one base away, suggesting this may be a read error. The rearrangement uses TRBV7-9 and TRBJ2-7, with D tentatively TRBD2 (5 bases). The CDR3 length is 18 residues. CDR1 and CDR2 from the germline V gene are SEHNR and FQNEAQ (reference sequence). V lost 5 bases, J lost 3 bases, and 26 bases lay in between. The chain's CDR3 is CASSPGWMAGSSYYEQYF. The DNA for the CDR3 is TGTGCCAGCAGCCCTGGATGGATGGCGGGTTCCTCCTACTACGAGCAGTACTTC.

V usage is TRBV4-2 and J usage is TRBJ2-7; D is undetermined. Germline V gene data show CDR1 as LGHNA and CDR2 as YNFKEQ. The V gene lost 4 bases and the J gene lost 2 bases, with 18 bases spanning the gap. The CDR3 consists of 16 residues. CDR3 sequence: CASSPALGQTTYEQYF. The CDR3 coding sequence is TGTGCCAGCAGCCCGGCTTTGGGTCAAACAACCTACGAGCAGTACTTC.

This clonotype was seen many times. This chain uses TRBV13 with TRBJ2-3, with a tentative D call TRBD2 (6 bases). The V gene lost 4 bases and the J gene lost 2 bases, with 19 bases spanning the gap. The germline CDR1 and CDR2 sequences are PRHDT and FYEKMQ (reference sequence). The CDR3 loop spans 17 amino acids. The CDR3 DNA sequence: TGTGCCAGCAGCTCCACTCCGGGACTGGCCCTCACAGATACGCAGTATTTT. Its protein is CASSSTPGLALTDTQYF.

V is TRBV9 and J is TRBJ2-7; D gene uncertain. The germline V gene encodes CDR1 SGDLS and CDR2 YYNGEE. Trimming took 4 bases from V and 6 from J, leaving 20 bases between them. This CDR3 comprises 15 residues. CDR3: CASSPRAPVAFEQYF. CDR3 coding DNA: TGTGCCAGCAGCCCCCGGGCGCCGGTGGCCTTCGAGCAGTACTTC.

The rearrangement links TRBV14 to TRBJ2-1; TRBD2 matches at 7 bases. J lost 6 bases, V lost 1 base, and 6 bases had no gene match. The CDR3 spans 15 residues. Germline assignment: CDR1 SGHDN and CDR2 FVKESK. The CDR3 reads CASSQVKAGRNEQFF. The CDR3 region has the DNA TGTGCCAGCAGCCAAGTCAAAGCGGGACGCAATGAGCAGTTCTTC. The full variable domain, with the rest looked up from reference TRBV14 and TRBJ2-1, is EAGVTQFPSHSVIEKGQTVTLRCDPISGHDNLYWYRRVMGKEIKFLLHFVKESKQDESGMPNNRFLAERTGGTYSTLKVQPAELEDSGVYFCASSQVKAGRNEQFFGPGTRLTVL.

The chain joins TRBV9 to TRBJ2-1; 9 nucleotides align to TRBD2. The CDR3 spans 15 residues. V lost 3 bases and J lost 4; bases outside the gene matches: 5. The germline gives CDR1 SGDLS, CDR2 YYNGEE. The CDR3: CASSATSGIYNEQFF. CDR3 DNA sequence: TGTGCCAGCAGCGCGACTAGCGGAATTTACAATGAGCAGTTCTTC. Supplemented by reference TRBV9 and TRBJ2-1, the full variable domain reads DSGVTQTPKHLITATGQRVTLRCSPRSGDLSVYWYQQSLDQGLQFLIQYYNGEERAKGNILERFSAQQFPDLHSELNLSSLELGDSALYFCASSATSGIYNEQFFGPGTRLTVL.

In its sample, this clonotype was seen many times. This sequence joins TRBV2 and TRBJ2-1; TRBD1 is a possible D gene (5 bases). V gave up 6 bases and J gave up 0 bases, with 9 bases separating them. The CDR3 sequence is 14 residues long. Per the germline V gene, CDR1 is SNHLY and CDR2 is FYNNEI. CDR3 loop: CASSVDSSYNEQFF. CDR3 nucleotide sequence: TGTGCCAGCAGCGTCGACAGCTCCTACAATGAGCAGTTCTTC.

The chain couples TRBV11-2 to TRBJ2-7; perhaps TRBD2 as D (6 bases). CDR1 is SGHAT, CDR2 FQNNGV, per germline. This CDR3 contains 13 residues. Trimming pared 2 bases from V and 4 bases from J, leaving 9 bases between. The CDR3 region is CASSLNRGYEQYF. CDR3 sequence (DNA): TGTGCCAGCAGCTTAAATCGGGGGTACGAGCAGTACTTC.

This clonotype was observed at least ten times. The chain links TRBV6-1 to TRBJ2-2; 12 nucleotides align to TRBD1. Germline V CDR1 and CDR2: MNHNS, SASEGT. V lost 6 bases and J lost 6; bases outside the gene matches: 5. The CDR3 runs 15 residues. In nucleotides, the CDR3 is TGTGCCAGCAGACGGGACAGGGGGCTGGCCGGGGAGCTGTTTTTT. It specifies CASRRDRGLAGELFF.

This clonotype was seen at least ten times. This chain uses TRBV11-3 with TRBJ2-1; 7 nucleotides line up with TRBD1. J lost 3 bases, V lost 7 bases, and 9 bases had no gene match. This CDR3 is built from 15 residues. The germline V gene encodes CDR1 SGHNT and CDR2 YENEEA. The CDR3 nucleotides read TGTGCCAGCACTACAGGCACAGGGGACTACAATGAGCAGTTCTTC. Its protein is CASTTGTGDYNEQFF.

This clonotype turned up a few times. This rearrangement joins TRBV11-2 to TRBJ1-1, with D possibly TRBD1 on 5 matching bases. The germline V gene has CDR1 SGHAT and CDR2 FQNNGV. The ends were cut back, 6 bases at V and 1 base at J, with 15 bases in the middle. The CDR3 is 15 residues long. CDR3 region: CASSEFDSPNTEAFF. The CDR3 DNA follows: TGTGCCAGCAGTGAATTTGACAGCCCGAACACTGAAGCTTTCTTT.

This clonotype has more than one count but fewer than ten. The gene calls are TRBV7-9 and TRBJ1-4; the D is unclear. Germline CDR1 SEHNR, CDR2 FQNEAQ (reference sequence). The CDR3 loop spans 12 amino acids. Trimming stripped 6 bases from V and 8 bases from J, with 10 bases between. The DNA of the CDR3 is TGTGCCAGCAGGCCTGTGGGCGAAAAACTGTTTTTT. It is translated as CASRPVGEKLFF.

This clonotype has more than one count but fewer than ten. V is TRBV9 and J is TRBJ1-2; the match to TRBD1 covers 9 bases. Trimming cost V 3 bases and J 7 bases; bases outside gene matches: 13. The CDR3 is 16 residues long. Germline-derived CDR1 and CDR2 are SGDLS and YYNGEE. CDR3 region: CASSAQGQGLVGGYTF. DNA of the CDR3: TGTGCCAGCAGCGCCCAGGGACAGGGTTTAGTGGGTGGCTACACCTTC.

The gene calls are TRBV5-1 and TRBJ2-7; 8 nucleotides agree with TRBD2. With V trimmed by 0 bases and J by 6 bases, 8 bases remained unmatched. The CDR3 runs 15 residues. The germline gives CDR1 SGHRS, CDR2 YFSETQ. The chain's CDR3 is CASSLEGLEVLEQYF. In DNA form, the CDR3 reads TGCGCCAGCAGCTTGGAGGGACTAGAGGTTCTCGAGCAGTACTTC.

V gene TRBV24-1 combines with J gene TRBJ2-1, with no clear D. With 3 bases removed from V and 9 bases from J, the gap between germline ends came to 17 bases. CDR3 length: 15 amino acids. Germline V gene data show CDR1 as KGHDR and CDR2 as SFDVKD. The CDR3 loop reads CATSDLLPQFGEQFF. CDR3 coding DNA: TGTGCCACCAGTGATCTCCTCCCACAGTTCGGTGAGCAGTTCTTC.

V usage is TRBV11-3 and J usage is TRBJ2-3, with D hard to call. In germline, CDR1 is SGHNT, CDR2 YENEEA. CDR3 length: 17 amino acids. V was clipped by 0 bases and J by 0 bases, with 13 bases between them. Here the CDR3 reads CASSLDRAATSTDTQYF. In nucleotides, the CDR3 is TGTGCCAGCAGCTTAGATCGGGCGGCCACTAGCACAGATACGCAGTATTTT.

This clonotype was counted a few times. This sequence joins TRBV3-1 and TRBJ1-4; tentative D call: TRBD1 (6 bases). Germline loops: CDR1 LGHDT, CDR2 YNNKEL (reference sequence). The CDR3 length is 16 residues. The V gene lost 0 bases and the J gene lost 8 bases, with 16 bases spanning the gap. CDR3 region: CASSQDQTGLREKLFF. The CDR3, as DNA: TGTGCCAGCAGCCAAGATCAGACAGGACTGAGGGAAAAACTGTTTTTT. The complete variable domain, with remaining parts taken from reference TRBV3-1 and TRBJ1-4, reads DTAVSQTPKYLVTQMGNDKSIKCEQNLGHDTMYWYKQDSKKFLKIMFSYNNKELIINETVPNRFSPKSPDKAHLNLHINSLELGDSAVYFCASSQDQTGLREKLFFGSGTQLSVL.

The table lists this clonotype with a few counts. V gene TRBV29-1 combines with J gene TRBJ1-2; D may be TRBD1 (5 bases). The CDR3 is 12 residues long. From germline, CDR1 is SQVTM and CDR2 ANQGSEA. V lost 3 bases and J 6 bases, leaving 11 bases between the germline ends. This CDR3 reads CSVDPQDNGYTF. As DNA, the CDR3 is TGCAGCGTTGATCCACAGGATAATGGCTACACCTTC. Full variable domain (missing parts from reference TRBV29-1 and TRBJ1-2): SAVISQKPSRDICQRGTSLTIQCQVDSQVTMMFWYRQQPGQSLTLIATANQGSEATYESGFVIDKFPISRPNLTFSTLTVSNMSPEDSSIYLCSVDPQDNGYTFGSGTRLTVV.

The chain has TRBV12-3 or TRBV12-4 and TRBJ2-3, with TRBD1 matching over 8 bases. The CDR3 is made up of 21 amino acids. Trimming at V came to 3 bases and at J to 1 base, leaving 21 bases not matched to a gene. CDR3 DNA: TGTGCCAGCAGTTTCGGGGTCAGGGGGCTGCAGCGCTTCCAGGGCACAGATACGCAGTATTTT. Protein product: CASSFGVRGLQRFQGTDTQYF.

In this sample, this clonotype turned up many times. The CDR3 nucleotides read TGTGCCAGCAGCCCCTGGGACCAGCGATCCTACGAGCAGTACTTC. It yields the protein CASSPWDQRSYEQYF. The chain joins TRBV3-1 to TRBJ2-7, with D possibly being TRBD1 or TRBD2 (5 bases each). Between the trimmed V and J ends, which lost 4 bases and 1 base, there was a span of 14 bases. The CDR3 is made up of 15 amino acids. Germline values: CDR1 LGHDT, CDR2 YNNKEL (reference sequence).

This clonotype was seen repeatedly, ten times or more. The chain recombines TRBV18 with TRBJ2-1, with 10 nucleotides matching TRBD2. Trimming removed 3 bases from V and 6 bases from J; junction bases left unmatched: 5. The CDR3 has 15 residues. Germline values: CDR1 KGHSH, CDR2 LQKENI. The CDR3 loop is CASSPLAGAINEQFF. CDR3 nucleotide sequence: TGTGCCAGCTCACCGCTAGCGGGAGCGATCAATGAGCAGTTCTTC.

In this sample, this clonotype turned up many times. This rearrangement joins TRBV27 to TRBJ1-2; tentative D call: TRBD1 (5 bases). The germline V gene encodes CDR1 MNHEY and CDR2 SMNVEV (reference sequence). The CDR3 contains 14 residues. Trimming left V 5 bases short and J 4 bases short, with 14 bases between. The CDR3 region has the DNA TGTGCCAGCAGTCCCTCCCGGGGGTCCTATGGCTACACCTTC. Translating it yields CASSPSRGSYGYTF.

In its sample, this clonotype was seen many times. V usage is TRBV20-1 and J usage is TRBJ2-2; no clear D. Trimming pared 7 bases from V and 2 bases from J, leaving 11 bases between. The CDR3 runs 13 residues. Looked up from germline, CDR1 is DFQATT and CDR2 is SNEGSKA (reference sequence). The CDR3 protein is CSVADGNTGELFF. The CDR3 DNA is TGCAGTGTGGCGGACGGTAACACCGGGGAGCTGTTTTTT.

The J gene is TRBJ1-1, the V gene TRBV20-1, with TRBD1 as a possible D gene (5 bases). CDR1 is DFQATT and CDR2 is SNEGSKA in the germline V gene (reference sequence). CDR3 size: 16 residues. V gave up 0 bases and J gave up 3 bases, with 17 bases separating them. DNA of the CDR3: TGCAGTGCTAGAGAGGGGGGGGGGAGAAGGTACACTGAAGCTTTCTTT. This translates into CSAREGGGRRYTEAFF.